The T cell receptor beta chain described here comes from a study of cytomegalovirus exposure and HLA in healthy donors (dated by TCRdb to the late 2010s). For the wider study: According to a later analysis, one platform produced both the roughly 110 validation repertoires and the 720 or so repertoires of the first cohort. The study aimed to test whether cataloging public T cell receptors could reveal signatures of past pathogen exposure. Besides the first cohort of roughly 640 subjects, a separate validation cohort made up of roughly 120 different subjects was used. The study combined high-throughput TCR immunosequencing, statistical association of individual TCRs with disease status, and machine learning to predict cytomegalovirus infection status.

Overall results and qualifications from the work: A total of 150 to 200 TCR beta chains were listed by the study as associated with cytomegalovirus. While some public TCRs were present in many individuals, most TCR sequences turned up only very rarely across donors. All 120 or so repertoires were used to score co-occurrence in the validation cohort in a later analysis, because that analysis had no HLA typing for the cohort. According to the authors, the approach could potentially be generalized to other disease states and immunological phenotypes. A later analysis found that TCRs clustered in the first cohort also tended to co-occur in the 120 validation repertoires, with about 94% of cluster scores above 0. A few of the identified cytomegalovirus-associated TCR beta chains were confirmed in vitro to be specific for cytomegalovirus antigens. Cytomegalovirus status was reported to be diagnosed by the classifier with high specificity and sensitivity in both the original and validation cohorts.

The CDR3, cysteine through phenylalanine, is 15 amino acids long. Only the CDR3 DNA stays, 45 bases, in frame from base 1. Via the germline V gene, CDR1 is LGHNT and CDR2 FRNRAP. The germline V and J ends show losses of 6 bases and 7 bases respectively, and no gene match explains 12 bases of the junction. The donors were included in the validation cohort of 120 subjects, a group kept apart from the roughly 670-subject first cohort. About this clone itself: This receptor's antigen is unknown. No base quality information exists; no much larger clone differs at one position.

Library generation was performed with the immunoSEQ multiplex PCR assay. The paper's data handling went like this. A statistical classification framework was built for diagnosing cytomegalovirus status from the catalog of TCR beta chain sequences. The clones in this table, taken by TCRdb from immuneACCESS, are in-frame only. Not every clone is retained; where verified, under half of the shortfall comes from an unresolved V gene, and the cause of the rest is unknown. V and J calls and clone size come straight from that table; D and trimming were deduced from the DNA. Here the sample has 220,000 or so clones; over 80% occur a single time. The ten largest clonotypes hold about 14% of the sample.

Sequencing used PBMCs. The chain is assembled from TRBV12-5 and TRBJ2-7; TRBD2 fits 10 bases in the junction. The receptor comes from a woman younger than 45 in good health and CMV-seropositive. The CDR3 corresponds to CASGYRGTSVGEQYF. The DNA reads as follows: TGTGCTAGTGGCTACCGGGGGACTAGCGTGGGTGAGCAGTACTTC.